This T cell receptor beta chain was recorded in a study of T cells expressing NK-cell markers. Looking at the study overall: Seven donors tested HCMV-seropositive and one tested seronegative among the eight sequenced.

The germline CDR1 and CDR2 sequences are SQVTM and ANQGSEA. This CDR3 spans 14 amino acids. A 5'RACE template switching approach incorporating UMIs was used to make TCR beta cDNA. TCRdb reanalyzed the 5' RACE reads, giving one entry per CDR3 protein sequence and no DNA. The sample includes 200,000 to 300,000 distinct CDR3 sequences. The study, taken as a whole, reports: The contribution of dominant NKG2C+ clonotypes to CD8+ T cells in six or seven donors was roughly 1.0-8%.

About this clonotype itself: Its antigen is not identified.

J is TRBJ2-3 and V is TRBV29-1; TCRdb outputs TRBD1, but without DNA this stays unchecked. This receptor was identified in a woman between 18 and 70 years old in good health. Sequencing was carried out using blood T cells: a sorted CD56 or NKG2C T cell subset, CD4+ or CD8+ T cells, or bulk PBMC T cells (not recorded which). The CDR3: CSVYRDRVTDTQYF.